This TCR beta chain was recovered during a study of shared clonotypes between healthy human individuals. General study points: How much donors shared clonotypes was expected to be affected by sequencing depth.

It was at deep level that the assay was run. An even split of each subset's genomic DNA across several immunoSEQ plates was performed. Method: immunoSEQ multiplex PCR; TCRdb's copy keeps in-frame clones and lacks some. The table has hundreds of thousands of clones, roughly 70% seen once. In regard to this clone: What it binds is unknown.

Per the germline V gene, CDR1 is MNHEY and CDR2 is SMNVEV (reference sequence). The V gene lost 3 bases and the J gene lost 1 base, with 7 bases spanning the gap. The CDR3 has 14 amino acids. The chain couples TRBV27 to TRBJ1-5; no clear D gene. The origin of this receptor is a woman under 40 in good health. The material sequenced was memory CD4+ T cells sorted from blood. As for subset: CD45RA-negative fraction. The CDR3 region is CASSLSYSNQPQHF. Written as DNA, the CDR3 is TGTGCCAGCAGTTTGAGTTACAGCAATCAGCCCCAGCATTTT.